These T cell receptor beta chains were read from a single sample in a study of blood T cell repertoires in COVID-19. Using immunoSEQ multiplex PCR, the repertoire was profiled, and TCRdb retains in-frame clones only, with some absent. The data contain approximately 270,000 clones, roughly nine tenths of them singletons. The sample comprised PBMCs or T cells enriched from blood (not recorded which). These receptors came from a human donor in a cohort exposed to, infected with or recovered from COVID-19 (not recorded which). The donor label of this sample is uncertain. Each CDR3 is given with its conserved first and last residue. A D gene is named only where the DNA matches it firmly. The listing skips clone size in some rows; elsewhere it reads once, few, many or a size class.

j_call	clone_size	cdr3_length	d_call	v_call	cdr3_aa	cdr3_nt
TRBJ1-1	.	14	.	TRBV5-1	CASSLGVMSTEAFF	TGCGCCAGCAGCTTGGGAGTCATGAGCACTGAAGCTTTCTTT
TRBJ1-1	.	17	.	TRBV7-9	CASNPAGAVTMNTEAFF	TGTGCCAGCAACCCCGCGGGGGCAGTGACAATGAACACTGAAGCTTTCTTT
TRBJ1-3	.	15	.	TRBV2	CASSPPEASGNTIYF	TGTGCCAGCAGTCCCCCCGAGGCCTCTGGAAACACCATATATTTT
TRBJ2-1	.	16	TRBD1	TRBV14	CASSQIRTGRRGEQFF	TGTGCCAGCAGCCAGATTAGGACAGGGAGGAGAGGTGAGCAGTTCTTC
TRBJ1-4	once	15	TRBD1	TRBV5-1	CASSLLGTESEKLFF	TGCGCCAGCAGCCTACTCGGGACAGAGAGTGAAAAACTGTTTTTT
TRBJ1-5	.	16	TRBD1	TRBV6-2/TRBV6-3	CASSKRTGGEYQPQHF	TGTGCCAGCAGTAAACGGACAGGGGGCGAATATCAGCCCCAGCATTTT
TRBJ2-3	once	19	TRBD2	TRBV2	CASSGGLAGGQTSTDTQYF	TGTGCCAGCAGTGGGGGACTAGCGGGGGGCCAAACTAGCACAGATACGCAGTATTTT
TRBJ1-2	.	15	.	TRBV9	CASSPDVGGDYGYTF	TGTGCCAGCAGCCCCGACGTGGGGGGGGACTATGGCTACACCTTC
TRBJ1-4	.	14	.	TRBV2	CASRMGILNEKLFF	TGTGCCAGCAGGATGGGCATACTTAATGAAAAACTGTTTTTT
TRBJ2-7	.	11	.	TRBV5-1	CASSSRYEQYF	TGCGCCAGCAGCTCCCGCTACGAGCAGTACTTC
TRBJ1-2	few	12	.	TRBV24-1	CATSRGAGGYTF	TGTGCCACCAGTCGGGGAGCTGGGGGCTACACCTTC
TRBJ1-6	.	15	.	TRBV18	CASSPQDRGNSPLHF	TGTGCCAGCTCACCGCAGGACAGAGGGAATTCACCCCTCCACTTT
TRBJ1-1	.	16	TRBD1	TRBV3-1/TRBV3-2	CASSQAGQGVVTEAFF	TGTGCCAGCAGCCAAGCCGGGCAGGGGGTTGTCACTGAAGCTTTCTTT
TRBJ1-1	.	13	TRBD1	TRBV6-2/TRBV6-3	CASSHRGGTEAFF	TGTGCCAGCAGCCACAGGGGGGGCACTGAAGCTTTCTTT
TRBJ1-5	.	13	.	TRBV7-8	CASSQRDNQPQHF	TGTGCCAGCAGCCAAAGAGATAATCAGCCCCAGCATTTT
TRBJ2-1	.	13	.	TRBV6-5	CASSLDFYNEQFF	TGTGCCAGCAGTTTGGACTTTTACAATGAGCAGTTCTTC
TRBJ2-4	.	17	TRBD1	TRBV18	CASSPGQGAGAKNIQYF	TGTGCCAGCTCACCCGGACAGGGGGCCGGGGCCAAAAACATTCAGTACTTC
TRBJ1-6	.	13	.	TRBV11-2	CASSNEEASPLHF	TGTGCCAGCAGCAATGAGGAGGCATCACCCCTCCACTTT
TRBJ1-5	.	16	.	TRBV25-1	CASSAPGSSINQPQHF	TGTGCCAGCAGTGCCCCAGGATCCAGTATTAATCAGCCCCAGCATTTT
TRBJ1-2	once	16	.	TRBV7-9	CASSNPDSRFNYGYTF	TGTGCCAGCAGCAACCCGGACAGTCGTTTTAACTATGGCTACACCTTC
TRBJ1-1	once	12	.	TRBV18	CASSPVDTEAFF	TGTGCCAGCTCACCCGTAGACACTGAAGCTTTCTTT
TRBJ2-7	.	13	.	TRBV29-1	CSVQGRNRYEQYF	TGCAGCGTCCAGGGCCGAAACCGCTACGAGCAGTACTTC
TRBJ1-4	.	16	.	TRBV27	CASSLSGSATNEKLFF	TGTGCCAGCAGTTTATCGGGGAGCGCAACTAATGAAAAACTGTTTTTT
TRBJ1-3	.	15	.	TRBV7-2	CASSLIGVGRNTIYF	TGTGCCAGCAGCTTAATAGGGGTTGGGAGAAACACCATATATTTT
TRBJ2-7	.	14	.	TRBV6-6	CASSYFSRSYEQYF	TGTGCCAGCAGTTACTTCTCCCGCTCCTACGAGCAGTACTTC
TRBJ1-3	.	13	.	TRBV10-1	CASSATAGNTIYF	TGCGCCAGCAGTGCCACAGCTGGAAACACCATATATTTT
TRBJ1-5	.	17	TRBD1	TRBV28	CASSLRDRGISNQPQHF	TGTGCCAGCAGTTTGAGAGACAGGGGGATTAGCAATCAGCCCCAGCATTTT
TRBJ1-1	once	15	.	TRBV19	CASKLLGGADTEAFF	TGTGCCAGTAAGCTCCTAGGGGGGGCGGACACTGAAGCTTTCTTT
TRBJ1-2	.	18	.	TRBV5-8	CASSLGAPVTGRSYGYTF	TGTGCCAGCAGCTTAGGGGCCCCCGTTACTGGACGCTCTTATGGCTACACCTTC
TRBJ1-1	.	16	TRBD1	TRBV7-6	CASSFRRTGGDTEAFF	TGTGCCAGCAGCTTTAGGAGGACAGGGGGAGACACTGAAGCTTTCTTT
TRBJ1-4	.	14	TRBD1	TRBV11-2	CASSSARGRLKLFF	TGTGCCAGCAGCTCCGCCAGGGGGCGGTTAAAACTGTTTTTT
TRBJ1-3	few	15	.	TRBV19	CASSPGLTSGNTIYF	TGTGCCAGTAGCCCAGGACTGACCTCTGGAAACACCATATATTTT
TRBJ2-5	.	13	.	TRBV7-2	CASSRDWQETQYF	TGTGCCAGCAGCCGGGACTGGCAAGAGACCCAGTACTTC
TRBJ1-1	.	13	.	TRBV5-1	CASSLGGNTEAFF	TGCGCCAGCAGCTTAGGCGGAAACACTGAAGCTTTCTTT
TRBJ1-2	.	14	.	TRBV7-2	CASSSLRSNYGYTF	TGTGCCAGCAGCTCCCTGCGTTCCAACTATGGCTACACCTTC
TRBJ1-2	.	11	.	TRBV30	CAWQGNYGYTF	TGTGCCTGGCAGGGGAACTATGGCTACACCTTC
TRBJ2-7	.	15	.	TRBV19	CASSTTGQGGYEQYF	TGTGCCAGTAGCACGACTGGGCAGGGGGGCTACGAGCAGTACTTC
TRBJ2-2	.	15	.	TRBV18	CASSPRVVVTGELFF	TGTGCCAGCTCACCAAGAGTCGTGGTGACCGGGGAGCTGTTTTTT
TRBJ1-6	.	14	.	TRBV24-1	CATSSGAEGSPLHF	TGTGCCACCAGTTCAGGGGCAGAAGGATCACCCCTCCACTTT
TRBJ1-5	.	17	.	TRBV15	CATSRRGQGHSNQPQHF	TGTGCCACCAGCCGGAGGGGCCAAGGCCATAGCAATCAGCCCCAGCATTTT
TRBJ2-3	.	13	.	TRBV10-1	CASKDSGVDTQYF	TGCGCCAGCAAGGATTCAGGGGTCGATACGCAGTATTTT
TRBJ1-2	.	14	TRBD1	TRBV5-6	CASSLGQGGYGYTF	TGTGCCAGCAGCTTGGGACAGGGGGGCTATGGCTACACCTTC